The next 9 T cell receptor beta chains were all read from a single sample in a study of regulatory T cells in long-lasting Graves disease. Time point in this sample: persistent/refractory GD, antithyroid drugs over 5 years with positive TRAb. Making the TCR library involved RNA that had been extracted from PBMCs. Construction of the TCR beta libraries employed iRepertoire HTBI primers in conjunction with Arm-PCR of CDR3 regions. TCRdb reanalysed the multiplex PCR reads using MiXCR and keeps one entry per CDR3 protein. The table records hundreds of thousands of distinct CDR3 sequences, around 20% of them present only once. Here the sequenced sample was peripheral blood mononuclear cells (PBMCs), taken when the disease was refractory, from a patient treated with antithyroid drugs. The receptor source for this set is a female donor with Graves disease.

This clonotype has ten or more counts. The V call is TRBV27, the J call TRBJ1-1, with TRBD1 matching 7 bases. J lost 5 bases, V lost 0 bases, and 6 bases had no gene match. This CDR3 spans 15 amino acids. Germline CDR1 MNHEY, CDR2 SMNVEV (reference sequence). The CDR3 DNA reads TGTGCCAGCAGTTTATCGCCAGGGGGTGGAACTGAAGCTTTCTTT. This encodes CASSLSPGGGTEAFF.

This clonotype was detected many times. J is TRBJ2-2 and V is TRBV15, with 9 bases matching TRBD1. The CDR3 has 16 amino acids. Looked up from germline, CDR1 is LNHNV and CDR2 is YYDKDF (reference sequence). V dropped 0 bases and J dropped 1; count of bases not matched to a gene: 0. Written as DNA, the CDR3 is TGTGCCACCAGCAGAGAGGGACAGGGGAACACCGGGGAGCTGTTTTTT. Protein product: CATSREGQGNTGELFF.

This clonotype was observed many times. This chain links TRBV7-2 with TRBJ2-7, with 7 bases identical to TRBD1. CDR3 size: 15 residues. V shed 5 bases and J 4 bases; nucleotides not matched to a gene: 11. Germline V lookup: CDR1 SGHTA, CDR2 FQGNSA. The CDR3 spells CASSPAGGRSYEQYF. The CDR3 DNA follows: TGTGCCAGCAGCCCAGCAGGGGGTAGATCATACGAGCAGTACTTC.

This sequence joins TRBV6-2 or TRBV6-3 and TRBJ2-7; tentatively, D is TRBD1 (5 bases). The CDR3 is 15 amino acids. Germline CDR1 MNHEY, CDR2 SVGEGT. V dropped 0 bases and J dropped 6 bases, with 15 bases sitting between them. The CDR3 sequence: CASSYSSGQGGEQYF. In DNA, the CDR3 is TGTGCCAGCAGTTACTCGTCAGGGCAGGGCGGCGAGCAGTACTTC.

The V call is TRBV11-3, the J call TRBJ2-1; D is uncertain. The CDR3 is 14 residues long. Germline loops: CDR1 SGHNT, CDR2 YENEEA. Trimming removed 1 base at V and 8 bases at J, with 12 bases between. The CDR3 loop reads CASSLGARSDEQFF. The CDR3 nucleotides read TGTGCCAGCAGCTTAGGTGCTAGAAGCGATGAGCAGTTCTTC.

This clonotype was observed many times. V is TRBV11-2 and J is TRBJ2-5; TRBD2 aligns across 13 bases. Germline values: CDR1 SGHAT, CDR2 FQNNGV. J was trimmed by 5 bases and V by 5 bases; bases with no gene match: 8. The CDR3 has 16 residues. CDR3 region: CASSTGTSGIGETQYF. The CDR3 DNA sequence: TGTGCCAGCAGCACAGGGACTAGCGGGATAGGGGAGACCCAGTACTTC.

This clonotype showed up many times. The CDR3 DNA reads TGTGCCAGCACCGAGGGACTCCAGGGATCCCAAGAGACCCAGTACTTC. Residues: CASTEGLQGSQETQYF. The chain uses TRBV2 and TRBJ2-5; TRBD2 is a possible D gene (6 bases). CDR1 is SNHLY, CDR2 FYNNEI, per germline. V lost 7 bases, J lost 1 base, and 19 bases lay in between. The CDR3 is 16 residues long.

This clonotype has at least ten counts. This chain uses TRBV5-8 with TRBJ2-7; the D gene is possibly TRBD1 (6 bases). V lost 2 bases and J lost 4, with 13 bases in between. The CDR3 totals 14 residues. In germline, CDR1 is SGHTS, CDR2 YDEGEE. CDR3 region: CASSFEGRGYEQYF. As DNA, the CDR3 is TGTGCCAGCAGCTTTGAAGGCAGGGGATACGAGCAGTACTTC.

The V and J genes are TRBV18 and TRBJ2-2, with 12 bases fitting TRBD2. CDR1 KGHSH and CDR2 LQKENI come from the germline V gene. V dropped 1 base and J dropped 5; count of bases not matched to a gene: 5. CDR3 length: 17 residues. The CDR3 is CASSPLRLAGDTGELFF. CDR3 DNA: TGTGCCAGCTCACCACTGAGACTAGCGGGAGATACCGGGGAGCTGTTTTTT.